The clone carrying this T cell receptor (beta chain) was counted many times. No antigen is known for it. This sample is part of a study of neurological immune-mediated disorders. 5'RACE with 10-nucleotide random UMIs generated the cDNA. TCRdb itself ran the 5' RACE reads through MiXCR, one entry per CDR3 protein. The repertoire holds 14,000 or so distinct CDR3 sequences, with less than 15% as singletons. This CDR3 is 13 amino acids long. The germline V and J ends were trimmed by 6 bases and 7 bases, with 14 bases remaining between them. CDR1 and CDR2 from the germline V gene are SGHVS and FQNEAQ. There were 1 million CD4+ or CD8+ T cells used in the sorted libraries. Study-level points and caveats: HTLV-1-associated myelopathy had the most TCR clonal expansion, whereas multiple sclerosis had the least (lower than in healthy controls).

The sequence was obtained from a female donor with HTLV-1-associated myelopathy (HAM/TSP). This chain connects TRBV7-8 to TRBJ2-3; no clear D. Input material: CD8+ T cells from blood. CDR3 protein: CASSLNTYYTQYF. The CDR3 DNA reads TGTGCCAGCAGTTTAAACACTTACTATACGCAGTATTTT.